This T cell receptor beta chain emerged from a study of blood T cell repertoires in COVID-19. About the research overall: There were acute and convalescent COVID-19 samples, and they came from the United States, Italy and Spain. In each case, the material was cDNA or gDNA derived from T cells, B-cell-depleted T cells, or PBMCs.

This clone was found once. The V gene lost 5 bases and the J gene lost 2 bases, with 14 bases spanning the gap. This CDR3 has 15 amino acids. Germline-derived CDR1 and CDR2 are SEHNR and FQNEAQ (reference sequence). Per the original methods: Amplifying reference gene primers gave estimates of nucleated cell counts. Here immunoSEQ multiplex PCR was the method, and the copy in TCRdb shows in-frame clones only, minus some. The DNA gave D and trimming, while V, J and clone size come from that table. The data show over 25,000 clones, 70% to 90% seen once. V and J are TRBV7-9 and TRBJ2-3, with D perhaps TRBD2 (6 bases). Sample: peripheral blood. The source is a human donor in a cohort sampled during active COVID-19. The donor label of this sample is uncertain. CDR3 nucleotides: TGTGCCAGCAGCGGAGGGCGCCCCCCCACAGATACGCAGTATTTT. The encoded protein is CASSGGRPPTDTQYF.